The clone carrying this T cell receptor beta chain was seen more than once but under ten times. These data originate in a study of response to subunit inactivated influenza vaccine. The V end was cut by 4 bases, the J end by 3 bases, with 7 bases between. The CDR3 consists of 14 residues. In germline, CDR1 is LNHNV, CDR2 YYDKDF (reference sequence). TCRdb ran MiXCR on the RT-PCR reads and lists one entry per CDR3 protein. The sample contains about 520,000 distinct CDR3 sequences, roughly 7.6% of which appear only once. The TCR comes from a man between 50 and 69 years old who received an inactivated influenza vaccine. This sample comprised PBMCs from blood, obtained roughly 24 months after vaccination. The chain carries TRBV15 and TRBJ1-6; D ambiguous. CDR3 sequence (DNA): TGTGCCACCAGCACATCAGACTATAATTCACCCCTCCACTTT. Translating gives CATSTSDYNSPLHF.